What follows are 31 T cell receptor beta chains derived from one specimen sequenced in a study of tumor-infiltrating lymphocytes in primary liver carcinoma. Co-extraction of RNA and DNA was performed on roughly 17-32 mg of unsorted bulk tissue. Total RNA amounting to roughly 0.5 ug was the source from which TCR beta cDNA was made with a constant-region primer. What produced the TCR beta libraries was three nested multiplex PCR rounds using slightly modified ARM-PCR. Use of TRBV1-TRBV30 forward primers with a C-beta reverse primer characterized the first two PCR rounds, which lasted roughly 9 cycles each. MiXCR, applied by TCRdb to the multiplex PCR reads, yields one record per CDR3 protein. Among 40,000 to 60,000 distinct CDR3 sequences listed, over 65% were seen once. Sequenced material: liver tumor tissue from sampling region 3. Specified subset: tumor region T3, left-lateral pole. The receptors stem from a man aged 40-55 years with primary liver carcinoma and hepatitis B virus infection.

To note about this clonotype: This sequence may be a read error, since a much larger clone differs from it by one base. The chain recombines TRBV28 with TRBJ2-4; a weak D match, TRBD2 (6 bases). Trimming took 5 bases from V and 0 from J, leaving 17 bases between them. This CDR3 is built from 17 residues. The germline gives CDR1 MDHEN, CDR2 SYDVKM. As DNA, the CDR3 is TGTGCCAGCAGTCTCGCCCGGGACTGCCAAGCCAAAAACATTCAGTACTTC. This encodes CASSLARDCQAKNIQYF.

To note about this clonotype: The CDR3 does not end in the conserved phenylalanine or tryptophan, so this is likely a read error. Because the CDR3's place on the DNA is in doubt, the DNA is left out and the CDR3 is given as listed by TCRdb. This chain joins TRBV7-9 and TRBJ2-3; TRBD1, the D gene given by the table, was not confirmed from the DNA. With termini counted, the CDR3 has 13 amino acids. CDR1 and CDR2 (germline): SEHNR, FQNEAQ (reference sequence). This CDR3 reads CASSSRDRGSLYS.

Remarks on this clonotype: Sequence at one end of the junction differs from germline and may be a read error. The chain employs TRBV12-3 or TRBV12-4 and TRBJ2-1; D not certain. This CDR3 spans 12 amino acids. The CDR3 spells CAGSLLAVEQFF. The CDR3, as DNA: TGTGCCGGCAGTTTATTAGCAGTTGAGCAGTTCTTC.

This clonotype is a singleton in its sample. A much larger clone lies one base from this, so it may be a read error. The J gene is TRBJ2-5, the V gene TRBV12-3 or TRBV12-4, with 9 bases lining up with TRBD2. This CDR3 comprises 17 residues. J was trimmed by 5 bases and V by 2 bases; bases with no gene match: 12. The CDR3 here is CASSLRLAGSLGETQYF. The CDR3 DNA is TGTGCCAGCAGTTTAAGGCTAGCGGGGTCGTTGGGGGAGACCCAGTACTTC.

This clonotype was picked up many times. The chain recombines TRBV29-1 with TRBJ2-1; D is perhaps TRBD1 (6 bases). This CDR3 comprises 13 residues. The V gene lost 2 bases and the J gene lost 7 bases, with 12 bases spanning the gap. The germline V gene has CDR1 SQVTM and CDR2 ANQGSEA. CDR3 nucleotide sequence: TGCAGCGTTGAAAGGACAGTAGGAAATGAGCAGTTCTTC. It yields the protein CSVERTVGNEQFF.

Points on this clonotype: The conserved final phenylalanine or tryptophan is absent from the CDR3, which likely points to a read error. V usage is TRBV4-1 and J usage is TRBJ1-4; D gene uncertain. CDR1 is MGHRA, CDR2 YSYEKL, per germline. The CDR3 runs to 16 residues. The CDR3 DNA is TGCGCCAGCAGCCTTAAGCCGGGAGGATATAATGAGAAACTGTTTATT. This encodes CASSLKPGGYNEKLFI.

The V gene is TRBV20-1, the J gene TRBJ1-1, with D tentatively TRBD1 (6 bases). Trimming removed 4 bases from V and 1 base from J, with 13 bases in between. Germline loops: CDR1 DFQATT, CDR2 SNEGSKA (reference sequence). This CDR3 spans 14 amino acids. The CDR3 sequence: CSAIQGGENTEAFF. Here the CDR3 DNA reads TGCAGTGCTATACAGGGCGGGGAGAACACTGAAGCTTTCTTT.

Concerning this clonotype itself: Its ends do not fully match the called genes, so a read error is possible. The genes are TRBV12-3 or TRBV12-4 and TRBJ1-2; 7 bases align to TRBD1. This CDR3 contains 15 residues. The CDR3 DNA reads as TGTGCCAGCGGTTTATGGGACAGACCTAACTATGGCTACACCTTC. As protein: CASGLWDRPNYGYTF.

Comments on this clonotype: The germline gene is not matched at one end of the junction; a read error may be the cause. The rearrangement uses TRBV13 and TRBJ1-6; D possibly corresponds to TRBD1 (6 bases). In germline, CDR1 is PRHDT, CDR2 FYEKMQ (reference sequence). The length of the CDR3 is 15 residues. CDR3 loop: CASSIYGGYNSLLHF. CDR3 DNA sequence: TGTGCCAGCAGCATATATGGGGGCTATAATTCACTCCTCCACTTT.

Notes on this clonotype: One junction end does not reproduce the germline sequence, and a read error may be involved. This chain joins TRBV10-3 and TRBJ2-1; TRBD1 agrees at 9 bases. CDR3 length: 14 amino acids. Germline V gene data show CDR1 as ENHRY and CDR2 as SYGVKD. The CDR3 DNA reads TGTGTCATCAGGGACAGGGAAGGCCACAATGAGCAGTTCTTC. Amino acid sequence: CVIRDREGHNEQFF.

On this clonotype: An end of the junction does not agree with germline; a read error may underlie this. This rearrangement joins TRBV11-2 to TRBJ1-2, with a weak D call TRBD1 (5 bases). CDR3 length: 13 residues. Germline values: CDR1 SGHAT, CDR2 FQNNGV. CDR3 loop: CAGNLEGNYGYTF. CDR3 sequence (DNA): TGTGCCGGCAACTTAGAGGGGAACTATGGCTACACATTT.

Remarks on this clonotype: Relative to the germline gene, one junction end is altered; a read error may explain this. The chain recombines TRBV5-4 with TRBJ2-3; no clear D gene. Per the germline V gene, CDR1 is SGHNT and CDR2 is YYREEE (reference sequence). This CDR3 comprises 12 residues. The CDR3 sequence: CASSSPMDTQYF. CDR3 coding DNA: TGTGCCAGTAGCTCGCCCATGGATACGCAGTATTTT. The whole variable domain, remainder taken from reference TRBV5-4 and TRBJ2-3, is ETGVTQSPTHLIKTRGQQVTLRCSSQSGHNTVSWYQQALGQGPQFIFQYYREEENGRGNFPPRFSGLQFPNYSSELNVNALELDDSALYLCASSSPMDTQYFGPGTRLTVL.

The chain has TRBV12-3 or TRBV12-4 and TRBJ2-1, with 8 bases aligning to TRBD2. The CDR3 runs to 13 residues. This CDR3 reads CTGVGLGFNEQFF. The CDR3 nucleotides are TGTACCGGCGTGGGACTAGGCTTCAATGAGCAGTTCTTC.

This clonotype has at least ten counts. This chain joins TRBV4-2 and TRBJ2-2, with D possibly matching TRBD1 (6 bases). Trimming took 0 bases from V and 6 from J, leaving 11 bases between them. This CDR3 is 15 amino acids long. Germline V gene lookup returns CDR1 LGHNA and CDR2 YNFKEQ. The CDR3: CASSQDLQGSGELFF. The CDR3 nucleotides are TGTGCCAGCAGCCAAGACCTACAGGGATCCGGGGAGCTGTTTTTT.

The rearrangement links TRBV2 to TRBJ2-5; 7 bases map to TRBD2. Germline V lookup: CDR1 SNHLY, CDR2 FYNNEI. The J segment lost 7 bases and the V segment lost 8 bases, leaving 4 bases of the junction unmatched. The CDR3 has 11 residues. CDR3 sequence (DNA): TGTGCCAGCGTCCCGGGGGGGACCCAGTACTTC. This gives the protein CASVPGGTQYF.

About this clonotype: Germline and junction disagree at one end, which may indicate a read error. The chain employs TRBV6-6 and TRBJ2-1; perhaps TRBD2 as D (6 bases). Germline-derived CDR1 and CDR2 are MNHNY and SVGAGI (reference sequence). The CDR3 extends over 16 amino acids. This chain's CDR3 is CASSSTYDLAWNVQFF. The CDR3 nucleotides are TGTGCCAGCAGTTCCACATATGACCTAGCGTGGAATGTGCAGTTCTTC.

Details on this clonotype: One junction end disagrees with the germline gene, perhaps due to a read error. V gene TRBV10-3 combines with J gene TRBJ1-2; D remains ambiguous. The CDR3 has 14 amino acids. Germline V gene lookup returns CDR1 ENHRY and CDR2 SYGVKD. CDR3 amino acids: CAISERASNYGYAF. The CDR3 nucleotides read TGCGCCATCAGCGAACGGGCATCCAACTATGGCTACGCCTTC.

With respect to this clonotype: Compared with germline, one end of the junction differs, possibly owing to a read error. This chain connects TRBV6-5 to TRBJ1-2; 9 bases match TRBD1. Per germline, CDR1 MNHEY and CDR2 SVGAGI. This CDR3 spans 16 amino acids. The CDR3 protein is CASSYNWGDRDNCYIF. The CDR3, as DNA: TGTGCCAGCAGTTACAATTGGGGGGACAGGGATAACTGCTACATCTTC.

About this clonotype: The conserved phenylalanine or tryptophan normally closing the CDR3 is absent here, so this likely arose from a read error. The chain joins TRBV6-5 to TRBJ2-1, with D possibly TRBD2 on 5 matching bases. From germline, CDR1 is MNHEY and CDR2 SVGAGI. There are 12 residues in the CDR3. The CDR3 DNA reads TGTGTCAGCCGGGATTCCTACAATGAGCAGTTCCTC. Residues: CVSRDSYNEQFL.

Comments on this clonotype: One end of the junction fails to match germline, which may point to a read error. The chain links TRBV5-1 to TRBJ1-3; possible D gene TRBD1, 5 bases. Per the germline V gene, CDR1 is SGHRS and CDR2 is YFSETQ. There are 14 residues in the CDR3. The CDR3 is CASCLDPRGNTIYF. The CDR3 nucleotides are TGCGCCAGCTGCTTGGATCCACGGGGGAACACCATATATTTT. The complete variable domain, with remaining parts taken from reference TRBV5-1 and TRBJ1-3, reads KAGVTQTPRYLIKTRGQQVTLSCSPISGHRSVSWYQQTPGQGLQFLFEYFSETQRNKGNFPGRFSGRQFSNSRSEMNVSTLELGDSALYLCASCLDPRGNTIYFGEGSWLTVV.

The chain recombines TRBV5-4 with TRBJ2-1; a possible D gene is TRBD2 (6 bases). The V gene's germline CDR1 is SGHNT and CDR2 YYREEE (reference sequence). V lost 0 bases to trimming and J lost 9 bases, with 16 bases between them. This CDR3 has 15 residues. Here the CDR3 reads CASSLGIAVRAEQFF. In nucleotides, the CDR3 is TGTGCCAGCAGCTTGGGGATAGCGGTGAGAGCTGAGCAGTTCTTC.

The V and J genes are TRBV24-1 and TRBJ2-5, with 7 bases matching TRBD2. The length of the CDR3 is 13 residues. With 11 bases clipped from V and 3 bases from J, the junction kept 8 bases outside the gene matches. Germline-derived CDR1 and CDR2 are KGHDR and SFDVKD. CDR3 DNA sequence: TGTGCCATTGAACGTGCGGGAGAAGAGACCCAGTACTTC. Encoded protein: CAIERAGEETQYF.

The J gene is TRBJ1-5, the V gene TRBV28, with D possibly matching TRBD1 (6 bases). Trimming took 0 bases from V and 6 from J, leaving 15 bases between them. The germline gives CDR1 MDHEN, CDR2 SYDVKM. There are 16 residues in the CDR3. CDR3 DNA sequence: TGTGCCAGCAGTTTATGGGGGGTGGGGGCCGGTCAGCCCCAGCATTTT. As protein: CASSLWGVGAGQPQHF.

The chain uses TRBV5-4 and TRBJ2-2, with D tentatively TRBD2 (6 bases). Deletions cut 4 bases from V and 9 bases from J, with 19 bases between. This CDR3 region has 15 residues. CDR1 and CDR2 from the germline V gene are SGHNT and YYREEE (reference sequence). The CDR3 loop is CASSPFSGGTRELFF. CDR3 coding DNA: TGTGCCAGCAGCCCTTTTAGCGGAGGCACAAGGGAGCTGTTTTTT. The whole variable domain, filled in from reference TRBV5-4 and TRBJ2-2, reads ETGVTQSPTHLIKTRGQQVTLRCSSQSGHNTVSWYQQALGQGPQFIFQYYREEENGRGNFPPRFSGLQFPNYSSELNVNALELDDSALYLCASSPFSGGTRELFFGEGSRLTVL.

The CDR3 sequence: CASSPPGQVFTGELFF. CDR3 nucleotide sequence: TGTGCCAGCTCACCCCCGGGACAGGTTTTTACCGGGGAGCTGTTTTTT. This rearrangement joins TRBV18 to TRBJ2-2, with 8 bases that match TRBD1. Losses at the gene ends were 3 bases for V and 5 bases for J; bases not matched to a gene: 8. Germline CDR1 KGHSH, CDR2 LQKENI. This CDR3 comprises 16 residues.

This clonotype was recorded a few times. With a much larger clone just one base away, this may be a read error. The rearrangement joins TRBV7-9 to TRBJ2-6, with D possibly TRBD2 on 5 matching bases. This CDR3 spans 15 amino acids. Looked up from germline, CDR1 is SEHNR and CDR2 is FQNEAQ (reference sequence). The CDR3 protein is CASNLALSGANVLTF. CDR3 coding DNA: TGTGCCAGCAACTTAGCGCTTTCTGGGGCCAACGTCCTGACTTTC.

Regarding this clonotype: Since no conserved phenylalanine or tryptophan closes the CDR3, a read error is the likely cause. The chain carries TRBV28 and TRBJ2-7; D gene unclear. CDR3 length: 12 residues. Per germline, CDR1 MDHEN and CDR2 SYDVKM. The CDR3 sequence is CASSTRPYEQYL. In DNA form, the CDR3 reads TGTGCCAGTAGCACACGTCCCTACGAACAGTACTTA.

This sequence joins TRBV11-3 and TRBJ2-1, with 11 bases that match TRBD1. Germline V gene sequence: CDR1 SGHNT, CDR2 YENEEA. The CDR3 runs to 16 residues. The CDR3 sequence: CYSSLWGTGGNNEQFF. The DNA of the CDR3 is TGTTACAGCAGCTTATGGGGGACAGGGGGGAACAATGAGCAGTTCTTC.

A note on this clonotype: Likely a read error: the CDR3 ends without its conserved phenylalanine or tryptophan. The V gene is TRBV7-9, the J gene TRBJ2-3; TRBD2 aligns across 9 bases. CDR3 size: 16 residues. CDR1 SEHNR and CDR2 FQNEAQ come from the germline V gene (reference sequence). Trimming at V came to 5 bases and at J to 1 base, leaving 7 bases not matched to a gene. The CDR3 loop reads CASSPSTSGRTDTQYL. The CDR3, as DNA: TGTGCCAGCAGCCCTTCGACTAGCGGCCGCACAGATACGCAGTATCTT.

This clonotype has ten or more counts. The V call is TRBV12-3 or TRBV12-4, the J call TRBJ1-2; no clear D gene. The CDR3 runs 12 residues. The V end was cut by 4 bases, the J end by 2 bases, with 5 bases between. CDR3 sequence reads: CASSSENYGYTF. For the CDR3, the DNA is TGTGCCAGCAGTTCGGAGAACTATGGCTACACCTTC.

The chain recombines TRBV29-1 with TRBJ1-1; D is uncertain. Trimming stripped 5 bases from V and 1 base from J, with 11 bases between. The CDR3 extends over 13 amino acids. Germline CDR1 and CDR2: SQVTM and ANQGSEA. CDR3 amino acids: CSVTHSSNTEAFF. CDR3 nucleotide sequence: TGCAGCGTTACGCACAGTTCGAACACTGAAGCTTTCTTT. Together with reference TRBV29-1 and TRBJ1-1, the CDR3 gives the full variable domain: SAVISQKPSRDICQRGTSLTIQCQVDSQVTMMFWYRQQPGQSLTLIATANQGSEATYESGFVIDKFPISRPNLTFSTLTVSNMSPEDSSIYLCSVTHSSNTEAFFGQGTRLTVV.